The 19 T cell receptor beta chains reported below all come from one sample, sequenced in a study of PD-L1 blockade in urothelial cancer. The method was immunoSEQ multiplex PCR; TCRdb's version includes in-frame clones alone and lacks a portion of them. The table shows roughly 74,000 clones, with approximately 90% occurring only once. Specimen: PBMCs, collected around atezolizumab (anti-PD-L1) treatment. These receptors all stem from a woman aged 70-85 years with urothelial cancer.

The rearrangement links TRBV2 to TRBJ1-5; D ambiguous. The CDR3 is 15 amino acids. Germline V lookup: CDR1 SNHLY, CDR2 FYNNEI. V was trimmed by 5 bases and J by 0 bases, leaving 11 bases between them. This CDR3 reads CASSYGRDSNQPQHF. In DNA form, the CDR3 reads TGTGCCAGCAGTTACGGACGGGATAGCAATCAGCCCCAGCATTTT.

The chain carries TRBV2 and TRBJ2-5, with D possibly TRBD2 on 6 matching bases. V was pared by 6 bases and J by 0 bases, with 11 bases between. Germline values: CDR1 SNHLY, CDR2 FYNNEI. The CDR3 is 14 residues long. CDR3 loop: CASRREQYQETQYF. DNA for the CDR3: TGTGCCAGCAGGCGGGAACAGTACCAAGAGACCCAGTACTTC. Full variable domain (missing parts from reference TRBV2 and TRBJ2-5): EPEVTQTPSHQVTQMGQEVILRCVPISNHLYFYWYRQILGQKVEFLVSFYNNEISEKSEIFDDQFSVERPDGSNFTLKIRSTKLEDSAMYFCASRREQYQETQYFGPGTRLLVL.

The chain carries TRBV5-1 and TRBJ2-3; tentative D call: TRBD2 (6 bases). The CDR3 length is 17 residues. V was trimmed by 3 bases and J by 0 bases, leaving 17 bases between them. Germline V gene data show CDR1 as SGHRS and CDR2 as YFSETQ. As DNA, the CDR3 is TGCGCCAGCAGCTGGGACCTAGCGACTTCTAGCACAGATACGCAGTATTTT. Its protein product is CASSWDLATSSTDTQYF.

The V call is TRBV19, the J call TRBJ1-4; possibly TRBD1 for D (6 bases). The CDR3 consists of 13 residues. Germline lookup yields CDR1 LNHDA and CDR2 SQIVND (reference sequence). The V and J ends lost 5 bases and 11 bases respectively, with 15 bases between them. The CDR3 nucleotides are TGTGCCAGTAGTTCCTTGAACAGGGTCAAACTGTTTTTT. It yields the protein CASSSLNRVKLFF.

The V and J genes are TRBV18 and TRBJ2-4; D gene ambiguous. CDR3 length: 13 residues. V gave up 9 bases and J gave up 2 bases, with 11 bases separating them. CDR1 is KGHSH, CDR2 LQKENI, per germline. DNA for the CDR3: TGTGCCAGTGCAGCAGGTTCCAAAAACATTCAGTACTTC. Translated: CASAAGSKNIQYF.

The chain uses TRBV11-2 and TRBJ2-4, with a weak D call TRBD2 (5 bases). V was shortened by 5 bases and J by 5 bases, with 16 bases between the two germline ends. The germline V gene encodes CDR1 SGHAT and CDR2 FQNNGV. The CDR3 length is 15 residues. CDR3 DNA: TGTGCCAGCAGCCTAAACGGACTGAAAGAAAACATTCAGTACTTC. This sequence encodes CASSLNGLKENIQYF.

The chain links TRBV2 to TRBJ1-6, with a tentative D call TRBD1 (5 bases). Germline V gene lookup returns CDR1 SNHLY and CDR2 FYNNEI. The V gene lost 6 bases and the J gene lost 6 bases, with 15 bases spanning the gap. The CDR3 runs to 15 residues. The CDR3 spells CASSYNQGTNSPLHF. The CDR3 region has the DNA TGTGCCAGCAGCTATAACCAGGGTACTAATTCACCCCTCCACTTT.

The CDR3 is CASSERSARGNIQYF. CDR3 sequence (DNA): TGTGCCAGCAGTGAGAGGTCAGCCCGGGGAAACATTCAGTACTTC. The chain uses TRBV2 and TRBJ2-4; the D gene is possibly TRBD2 (5 bases). Germline values: CDR1 SNHLY, CDR2 FYNNEI. Trimming left V 3 bases short and J 6 bases short, with 15 bases between. The CDR3 extends over 15 amino acids.

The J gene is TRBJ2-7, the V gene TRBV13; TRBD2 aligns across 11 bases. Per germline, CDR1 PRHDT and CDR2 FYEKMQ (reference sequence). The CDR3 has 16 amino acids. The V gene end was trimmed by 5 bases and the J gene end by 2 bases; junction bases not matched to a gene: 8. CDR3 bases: TGTGCCAGCAGCCTCCTAGCGGGAGGTAACCCCTACGAGCAGTACTTC. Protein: CASSLLAGGNPYEQYF. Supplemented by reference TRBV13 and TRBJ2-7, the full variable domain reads AAGVIQSPRHLIKEKRETATLKCYPIPRHDTVYWYQQGPGQDPQFLISFYEKMQSDKGSIPDRFSAQQFSDYHSELNMSSLELGDSALYFCASSLLAGGNPYEQYFGPGTRLTVT.

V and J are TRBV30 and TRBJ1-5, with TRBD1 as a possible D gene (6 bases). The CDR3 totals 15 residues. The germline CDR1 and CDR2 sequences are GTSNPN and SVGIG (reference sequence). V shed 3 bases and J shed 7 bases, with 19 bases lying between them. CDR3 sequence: CAWSPGGGDWQPQHF. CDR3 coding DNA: TGTGCCTGGAGCCCCGGAGGGGGGGACTGGCAGCCCCAGCATTTT. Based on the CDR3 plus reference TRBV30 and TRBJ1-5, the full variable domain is SQTIHQWPATLVQPVGSPLSLECTVEGTSNPNLYWYRQAAGRGLQLLFYSVGIGQISSEVPQNLSASRPQDRQFILSSKKLLLSDSGFYLCAWSPGGGDWQPQHFGDGTRLSIL.

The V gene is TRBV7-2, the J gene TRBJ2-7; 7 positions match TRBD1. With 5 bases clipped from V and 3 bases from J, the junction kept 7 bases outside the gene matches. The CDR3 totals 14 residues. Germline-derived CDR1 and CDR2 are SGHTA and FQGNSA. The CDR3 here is CASSTNRGYYEQYF. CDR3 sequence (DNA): TGTGCCAGCAGCACCAACAGGGGTTACTACGAGCAGTACTTC.

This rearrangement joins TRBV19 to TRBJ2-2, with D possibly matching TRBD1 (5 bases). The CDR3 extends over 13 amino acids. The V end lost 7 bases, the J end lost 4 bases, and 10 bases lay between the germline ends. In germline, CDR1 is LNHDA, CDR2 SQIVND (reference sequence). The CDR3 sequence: CASKGSGTGELFF. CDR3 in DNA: TGTGCCAGTAAGGGGTCTGGCACCGGGGAGCTGTTTTTT.

The DNA for the CDR3 is TGTGCCAGTAGTATAGGCGTCAGACAAAACTATGGCTACACCTTC. Its protein is CASSIGVRQNYGYTF. The J gene is TRBJ1-2, the V gene TRBV19, with no clear D. This CDR3 contains 15 residues. V was shortened by 1 base and J by 2 bases, with 11 bases between the two germline ends. Germline V gene sequence: CDR1 LNHDA, CDR2 SQIVND (reference sequence).

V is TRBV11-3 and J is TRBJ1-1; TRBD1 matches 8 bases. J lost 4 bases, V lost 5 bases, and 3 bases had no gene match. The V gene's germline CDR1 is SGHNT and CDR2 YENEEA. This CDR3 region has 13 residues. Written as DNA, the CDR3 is TGTGCCAGCAGCCGGGACAGGACCACTGAAGCTTTCTTT. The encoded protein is CASSRDRTTEAFF.

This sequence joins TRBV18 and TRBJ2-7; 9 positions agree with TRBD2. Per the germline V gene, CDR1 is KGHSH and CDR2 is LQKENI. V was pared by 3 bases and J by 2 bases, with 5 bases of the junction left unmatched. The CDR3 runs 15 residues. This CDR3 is CASSPGSGRTYEQYF. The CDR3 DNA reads TGTGCCAGCTCACCCGGGAGCGGGAGGACCTACGAGCAGTACTTC. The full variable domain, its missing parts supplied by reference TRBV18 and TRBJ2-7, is NAGVMQNPRHLVRRRGQEARLRCSPMKGHSHVYWYRQLPEEGLKFMVYLQKENIIDESGMPKERFSAEFPKEGPSILRIQQVVRGDSAAYFCASSPGSGRTYEQYFGPGTRLTVT.

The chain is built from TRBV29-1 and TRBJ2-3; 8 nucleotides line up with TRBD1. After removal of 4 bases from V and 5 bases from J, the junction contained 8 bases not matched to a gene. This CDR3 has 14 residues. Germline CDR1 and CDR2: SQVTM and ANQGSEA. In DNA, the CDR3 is TGCAGCGTTGGACAGGGGTTTCGTGGAGATACGCAGTATTTT. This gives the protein CSVGQGFRGDTQYF.

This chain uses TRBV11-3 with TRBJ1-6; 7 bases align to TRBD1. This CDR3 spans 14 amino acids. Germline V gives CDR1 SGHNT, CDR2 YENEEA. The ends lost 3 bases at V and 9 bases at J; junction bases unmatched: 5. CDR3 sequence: CASSLGTEGSPLHF. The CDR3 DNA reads TGTGCCAGCAGCTTGGGGACAGAGGGTTCACCCCTCCACTTT.

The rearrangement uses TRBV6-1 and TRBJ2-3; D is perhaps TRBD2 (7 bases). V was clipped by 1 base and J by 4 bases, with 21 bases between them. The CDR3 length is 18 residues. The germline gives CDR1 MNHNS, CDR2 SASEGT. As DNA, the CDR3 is TGTGCCAGCAGTGAAGTAGGAGGGGGAGGGCTTGGGGCAGATACGCAGTATTTT. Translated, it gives CASSEVGGGGLGADTQYF.

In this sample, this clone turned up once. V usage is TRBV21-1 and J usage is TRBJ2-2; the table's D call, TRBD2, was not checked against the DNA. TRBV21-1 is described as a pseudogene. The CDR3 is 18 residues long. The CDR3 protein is CASSKALGDWLDTGELFF. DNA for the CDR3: TGTGCCAGCAGCAAAGCATTGGGTGACTGGTTGGACACCGGGGAGCTGTTTTTT.